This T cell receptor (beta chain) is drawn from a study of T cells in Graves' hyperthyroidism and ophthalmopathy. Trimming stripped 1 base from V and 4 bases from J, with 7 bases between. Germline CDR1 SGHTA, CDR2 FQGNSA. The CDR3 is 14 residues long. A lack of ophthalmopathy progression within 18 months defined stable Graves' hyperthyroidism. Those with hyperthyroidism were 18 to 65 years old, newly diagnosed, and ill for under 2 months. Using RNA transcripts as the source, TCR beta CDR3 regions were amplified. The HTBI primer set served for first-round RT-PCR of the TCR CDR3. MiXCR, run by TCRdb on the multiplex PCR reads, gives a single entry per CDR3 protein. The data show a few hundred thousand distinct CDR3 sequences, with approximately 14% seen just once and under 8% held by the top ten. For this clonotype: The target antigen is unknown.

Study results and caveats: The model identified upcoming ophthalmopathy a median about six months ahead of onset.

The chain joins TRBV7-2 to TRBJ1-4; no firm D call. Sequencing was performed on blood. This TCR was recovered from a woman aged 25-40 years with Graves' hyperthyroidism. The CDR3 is CASSLDNGNEKLFF. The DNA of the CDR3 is TGTGCCAGCAGCTTAGATAACGGTAATGAAAAACTGTTTTTT.